Presented here are 13 T cell receptor beta chains from one specimen sequenced in a study of blood T cell repertoires in COVID-19. Libraries were prepared by immunoSEQ multiplex PCR; TCRdb keeps only in-frame clonotypes and omits some of them. The sample records 44,000 or so clones, roughly 63% being singletons. Material: peripheral blood. Every receptor here comes from an elderly man with acute or convalescent COVID-19.

The chain combines TRBV12-5 with TRBJ1-5; 7 bases are shared with TRBD1. Germline assignment: CDR1 LGHNT and CDR2 FRNRAP. V lost 6 bases and J lost 4; bases outside the gene matches: 6. The CDR3 consists of 14 residues. CDR3 sequence reads: CASGRDSTNQPQHF. The CDR3 DNA sequence: TGTGCTAGTGGAAGGGACAGTACAAATCAGCCCCAGCATTTT.

The V and J genes are TRBV7-8 and TRBJ1-1; D is ambiguous. The CDR3 is 14 residues long. Germline V gene data show CDR1 as SGHVS and CDR2 as FQNEAQ. V was trimmed by 1 base and J by 0 bases, leaving 6 bases between them. As DNA, the CDR3 is TGTGCCAGCAGCTTAGTACACATGAACACTGAAGCTTTCTTT. The encoded protein is CASSLVHMNTEAFF.

The CDR3 region is CASRFPYTAEQFF. Written as DNA, the CDR3 is TGTGCCAGCAGATTTCCTTACACAGCCGAGCAGTTCTTC. This chain links TRBV6-5 with TRBJ2-1; no definite D call. CDR3 length equals 13 residues. Trimming left V 6 bases short and J 10 bases short, with 16 bases between. Germline loops: CDR1 MNHEY, CDR2 SVGAGI.

The chain employs TRBV6-5 and TRBJ1-1, with TRBD1 matching over 7 bases. J gave up 5 bases and V 4 bases, and 4 bases lay outside the gene matches. This CDR3 region has 13 residues. CDR1 MNHEY and CDR2 SVGAGI come from the germline V gene. The CDR3 loop is CASSFADRTEAFF. As DNA, the CDR3 is TGTGCCAGCAGTTTCGCGGACAGGACTGAAGCTTTCTTT.

This chain's CDR3 is CASSLETGGLSDTQYF. The CDR3 DNA sequence: TGTGCCAGCAGCTTAGAGACAGGGGGTTTGAGTGATACGCAGTATTTT. The chain combines TRBV7-6 with TRBJ2-3, with 9 bases aligning to TRBD1. V dropped 1 base and J dropped 6; count of bases not matched to a gene: 8. The CDR3 loop spans 16 amino acids. Germline V CDR1 and CDR2: SGHVS, FNYEAQ. The entire variable domain, with the rest obtained from reference TRBV7-6 and TRBJ2-3, is as follows: GAGVSQSPRYKVTKRGQDVALRCDPISGHVSLYWYRQALGQGPEFLTYFNYEAQQDKSGLPNDRFSAERPEGSISTLTIQRTEQRDSAMYRCASSLETGGLSDTQYFGPGTRLTVL.

V is TRBV18 and J is TRBJ2-3, with TRBD2 matching over 9 bases. Trimming cost V 6 bases and J 0 bases; bases outside gene matches: 7. This CDR3 has 16 amino acids. Germline CDR1 KGHSH, CDR2 LQKENI. CDR3 nucleotide sequence: TGTGCCAGCTCCCTTATTAGCGGGGGAAGCACAGATACGCAGTATTTT. Translation gives CASSLISGGSTDTQYF.

The chain has TRBV6-5 and TRBJ1-6; TRBD1 matches at 7 bases. J gave up 7 bases and V 8 bases, and 8 bases lay outside the gene matches. In germline, CDR1 is MNHEY, CDR2 SVGAGI. CDR3 length equals 14 residues. Here the CDR3 DNA reads TGTGCCAGCTGGCAGGGACAGAGGAATTCACCCCTCCACTTT. Protein product: CASWQGQRNSPLHF.

The chain employs TRBV7-3 and TRBJ2-2, with 11 bases matching TRBD1. There are 16 residues in the CDR3. From germline, CDR1 is SGHTA and CDR2 FQGTGA. The junction had 6 bases not matched to a gene; V was cut back by 2 bases and J by 7 bases. DNA for the CDR3: TGTGCCAGCAGCTTAGCTGGACAGGGGGCACACGGGGAGCTGTTTTTT. Translated, it gives CASSLAGQGAHGELFF.

The CDR3 sequence is CASRTGRETNSPLHF. As DNA, the CDR3 is TGTGCCAGTAGGACAGGGCGGGAAACTAATTCACCCCTCCACTTT. The J gene is TRBJ1-6, the V gene TRBV19, with 7 bases fitting TRBD1. V lost 6 bases, J lost 6 bases, and 8 bases stayed unmatched. CDR1 LNHDA and CDR2 SQIVND come from the germline V gene (reference sequence). The length of the CDR3 is 15 residues. Full variable domain (outside the CDR3, taken from reference TRBV19 and TRBJ1-6): DGGITQSPKYLFRKEGQNVTLSCEQNLNHDAMYWYRQDPGQGLRLIYYSQIVNDFQKGDIAEGYSVSREKKESFPLTVTSAQKNPTAFYLCASRTGRETNSPLHFGNGTRLTVT.

This chain links TRBV19 with TRBJ2-1; possible D gene TRBD2, 6 bases. Trimming cost V 3 bases and J 4 bases, with 19 bases left between them. Germline V CDR1 and CDR2: LNHDA, SQIVND (reference sequence). The CDR3 runs 17 residues. CDR3 bases: TGTGCCAGTAGTATCCCTCTCCGGGAGCGGACGTACAATGAGCAGTTCTTC. Amino acid sequence: CASSIPLRERTYNEQFF.

This sequence joins TRBV19 and TRBJ2-5, with 7 bases aligning to TRBD2. The CDR3 is 13 residues long. V dropped 4 bases and J dropped 3; count of bases not matched to a gene: 2. Germline V gene sequence: CDR1 LNHDA, CDR2 SQIVND (reference sequence). CDR3 in amino acids: CASSTGLKETQYF. The CDR3 DNA follows: TGTGCCAGTAGTACGGGACTAAAAGAGACCCAGTACTTC. Filled out from reference TRBV19 and TRBJ2-5, the complete variable domain reads DGGITQSPKYLFRKEGQNVTLSCEQNLNHDAMYWYRQDPGQGLRLIYYSQIVNDFQKGDIAEGYSVSREKKESFPLTVTSAQKNPTAFYLCASSTGLKETQYFGPGTRLLVL.

The CDR3 region is CASSMGRVFFENTDTQYF. The CDR3 DNA sequence: TGTGCCAGTAGTATGGGCAGGGTTTTCTTCGAAAACACAGATACGCAGTATTTT. This sequence joins TRBV19 and TRBJ2-3, with a weak D call TRBD1 (5 bases). Germline V gene data show CDR1 as LNHDA and CDR2 as SQIVND (reference sequence). V lost 3 bases to trimming and J lost 2 bases, with 21 bases between them. The CDR3 covers 18 residues.

This clone was recorded many times. V and J are TRBV5-1 and TRBJ2-2; 9 positions agree with TRBD1. With 0 bases clipped from V and 6 bases from J, the junction kept 3 bases outside the gene matches. The CDR3 contains 15 residues. Germline CDR1 SGHRS, CDR2 YFSETQ. CDR3 in amino acids: CASSLGTGVSGELFF. CDR3 nucleotides: TGCGCCAGCAGCTTGGGGACAGGGGTATCCGGGGAGCTGTTTTTT.